A single sample gave rise to the 19 T cell receptor beta chains below, sequenced in a study of regulatory T cells in long-lasting Graves disease. Construction of TCR beta libraries relied on iRepertoire HTBI primers and on Arm-PCR targeting CDR3 regions. TCRdb redid the calling of the multiplex PCR reads with MiXCR, one entry per CDR3 protein. The table lists 450,000 to 700,000 distinct CDR3 sequences, 13% of them singletons, with more than 8.5% in the top ten. As for time point: newly diagnosed GD, antithyroid drugs for less than 3 months. RNA isolated from PBMCs was used to make the TCR library. These data were likewise used in another study, on T cells in Graves' hyperthyroidism and ophthalmopathy.

The input for sequencing was peripheral blood mononuclear cells (PBMCs), taken at new diagnosis, from a patient treated with antithyroid drugs. Source of these receptors: a young man with Graves disease.

This clonotype was observed a handful of times. The chain employs TRBV5-6 and TRBJ2-2; 14 bases line up with TRBD2. Germline CDR1 is SGHDT and CDR2 is YYEEEE. V lost 5 bases to trimming and J lost 0 bases; unmatched junction nucleotides: 6. The CDR3 is 18 amino acids. The CDR3 DNA sequence: TGTGCCAGCAGTCTCCTGGGACTAGCGGGAGCGAACACCGGGGAGCTGTTTTTT. It yields the protein CASSLLGLAGANTGELFF. Full variable domain (outside the CDR3, taken from reference TRBV5-6 and TRBJ2-2): DAGVTQSPTHLIKTRGQQVTLRCSPKSGHDTVSWYQQALGQGPQFIFQYYEEEERQRGNFPDRFSGHQFPNYSSELNVNALLLGDSALYLCASSLLGLAGANTGELFFGEGSRLTVL.

This clonotype was observed at least ten times. The rearrangement joins TRBV12-3 or TRBV12-4 to TRBJ1-2; 11 nucleotides match TRBD1. This CDR3 comprises 19 residues. Trimming at V came to 5 bases and at J to 6 bases, leaving 20 bases not matched to a gene. CDR3 loop: CASSPRRTGGPTQLHGYTF. In nucleotides, the CDR3 is TGTGCCAGCAGTCCTCGGAGGACAGGGGGCCCCACCCAACTCCATGGCTACACCTTC.

On this clonotype: This could be a read error, since a much larger clone is one nucleotide away. The chain joins TRBV30 to TRBJ1-1; D remains unclear. The germline V gene has CDR1 GTSNPN and CDR2 SVGIG (reference sequence). The CDR3 runs to 11 residues. Trimming took off 5 bases at V and 6 bases at J, with 10 bases between the two ends. The CDR3 nucleotides read TGTGCCTGGTACCAGATCGCTGAAGCTTTCTTT. Its protein is CAWYQIAEAFF.

In the case of this clonotype: A read error is possible here, since a much larger clone lies one base away. The chain has TRBV28 and TRBJ2-5; weak D call: TRBD1 (6 bases). The CDR3 extends over 15 amino acids. Trimming pared 5 bases from V and 5 bases from J, leaving 18 bases between. Germline assignment: CDR1 MDHEN and CDR2 SYDVKM. CDR3 sequence: CASSDATTGWETQYF. In nucleotides, the CDR3 is TGTGCCAGCAGTGATGCAACGACAGGTTGGGAGACCCAGTACTTC.

Remarks on this clonotype: One base away lies a much larger clone, so this may be a sequencing read error. The chain's CDR3 is CASSPRTEQYF. The CDR3 bases are TGTGCCAGCAGCCCCAGGACCGAGCAGTACTTC. V usage is TRBV7-9 and J usage is TRBJ2-7; D gene uncertain. CDR3 size: 11 residues. V shed 5 bases and J shed 6 bases, with 8 bases lying between them. CDR1 SEHNR and CDR2 FQNEAQ come from the germline V gene (reference sequence).

This clonotype was seen ten or more times. In DNA form, the CDR3 reads TGTGCCACCAGCAGAGCGGACAACAGTCAGCCCCAGCATTTT. It codes for CATSRADNSQPQHF. The chain has TRBV15 and TRBJ1-5, with D possibly matching TRBD1 (5 bases). Germline-derived CDR1 and CDR2 are LNHNV and YYDKDF (reference sequence). Trimming took off 1 base at V and 6 bases at J, with 10 bases between the two ends. CDR3 length: 14 amino acids.

This clonotype was picked up many times. V gene TRBV6-1 combines with J gene TRBJ2-2; D is perhaps TRBD1 (6 bases). Per germline, CDR1 MNHNS and CDR2 SASEGT. CDR3 size: 15 residues. Trimming shortened V by 2 bases and J by 1 base, and 8 bases separated the two germline ends. The CDR3 reads CASSERDKNTGELFF. CDR3 DNA sequence: TGTGCCAGCAGTGAACGGGACAAGAACACCGGGGAGCTGTTTTTT.

This clonotype was observed many times. This chain uses TRBV10-3 with TRBJ2-5; TRBD2 might be the D (6 bases). Germline assignment: CDR1 ENHRY and CDR2 SYGVKD. Trimming left V 6 bases short and J 1 base short, with 15 bases between. The CDR3 length is 15 residues. This CDR3 reads CAISGTRGAQETQYF. The CDR3 DNA follows: TGTGCCATCAGCGGCACCCGCGGGGCCCAAGAGACCCAGTACTTC.

This clonotype was seen many times. The chain has TRBV20-1 and TRBJ2-3; 7 bases map to TRBD2. Trimming at V came to 2 bases and at J to 5 bases, leaving 13 bases not matched to a gene. The CDR3 totals 16 residues. Germline lookup yields CDR1 DFQATT and CDR2 SNEGSKA (reference sequence). CDR3 sequence: CSARSGVSSGGDTQYF. CDR3 bases: TGCAGTGCTAGATCGGGTGTTTCGTCGGGGGGAGATACGCAGTATTTT.

V gene TRBV18 combines with J gene TRBJ2-3, with TRBD2 matching over 7 bases. V lost 3 bases to trimming and J lost 4 bases; unmatched junction nucleotides: 7. This CDR3 region has 15 residues. CDR1 is KGHSH and CDR2 is LQKENI in the germline V gene. The CDR3 coding sequence is TGTGCCAGCTCACCCGCAGGGCGGGAGTCAGATACGCAGTATTTT. Residues: CASSPAGRESDTQYF.

This clonotype was seen ten or more times. V gene TRBV27 combines with J gene TRBJ2-7; D possibly corresponds to TRBD2 (7 bases). The CDR3 contains 14 residues. V shed 7 bases and J shed 7 bases, with 20 bases lying between them. In germline, CDR1 is MNHEY, CDR2 SMNVEV (reference sequence). The CDR3 spells CASTSSGQGTEQYF. The CDR3 DNA follows: TGTGCCAGCACTAGTAGCGGGCAGGGGACTGAGCAGTACTTC.

This clonotype was seen ten or more times. The CDR3 coding sequence is TGCAGTGCTCGGGCGGGTGGACTAGCGTACAATGAGCAGTTCTTC. Translation: CSARAGGLAYNEQFF. The chain has TRBV20-1 and TRBJ2-1, with 9 bases that match TRBD2. The CDR3 spans 15 residues. Germline loops: CDR1 DFQATT, CDR2 SNEGSKA (reference sequence). The trim removed 5 bases at V and 4 bases at J, leaving 9 bases unmatched.

This clonotype was detected many times. V and J are TRBV20-1 and TRBJ1-2; 9 bases are shared with TRBD1. The CDR3 has 14 amino acids. The germline V gene has CDR1 DFQATT and CDR2 SNEGSKA (reference sequence). The junction had 6 bases not matched to a gene; V was cut back by 0 bases and J by 7 bases. The chain's CDR3 is CSARDRDRDSGYTF. For the CDR3, the DNA is TGCAGTGCTAGAGATAGGGACAGGGATAGTGGCTACACCTTC.

The table lists this clonotype with many counts. The chain joins TRBV12-3 or TRBV12-4 to TRBJ2-5; TRBD1 or TRBD2 may be the D gene (6 bases each). V dropped 3 bases and J dropped 7 bases, with 15 bases sitting between them. The CDR3 consists of 14 residues. CDR3 DNA sequence: TGTGCCAGCAGTTTGGGGGGCGCCGGGCGGACCCAGTACTTC. Its protein is CASSLGGAGRTQYF.

V is TRBV19 and J is TRBJ2-2; D is unresolved. Trimming stripped 1 base from V and 6 bases from J, with 6 bases between. The CDR3 loop spans 13 amino acids. Germline assignment: CDR1 LNHDA and CDR2 SQIVND (reference sequence). The CDR3, as DNA: TGTGCCAGTAGTATAGGGAGTTCCGGGGAGCTGTTTTTT. It yields the protein CASSIGSSGELFF. Full variable domain (missing parts from reference TRBV19 and TRBJ2-2): DGGITQSPKYLFRKEGQNVTLSCEQNLNHDAMYWYRQDPGQGLRLIYYSQIVNDFQKGDIAEGYSVSREKKESFPLTVTSAQKNPTAFYLCASSIGSSGELFFGEGSRLTVL.

This clonotype was detected ten times or more. The chain is built from TRBV20-1 and TRBJ2-5; D may be TRBD2 (5 bases). The CDR3 is 13 amino acids. The V gene lost 6 bases and the J gene lost 3 bases, with 14 bases spanning the gap. The V gene's germline CDR1 is DFQATT and CDR2 SNEGSKA (reference sequence). CDR3 amino acids: CSARTGTKETQYF. CDR3 in DNA: TGCAGTGCCAGGACTGGAACGAAAGAGACCCAGTACTTC.

This clonotype was seen at least ten times. The CDR3 coding sequence is TGTGCCAGCACCTCGGAACCGGGACAGCCCTACGAGCAGTACTTC. This codes for CASTSEPGQPYEQYF. The chain couples TRBV11-2 to TRBJ2-7; 7 bases match TRBD1. Per germline, CDR1 SGHAT and CDR2 FQNNGV. The CDR3 has 15 residues. The junction had 11 bases not matched to a gene; V was cut back by 7 bases and J by 2 bases.

At least ten counts were recorded for this clonotype. The rearrangement links TRBV18 to TRBJ2-5, with a tentative D call TRBD2 (6 bases). With 6 bases removed from V and 8 bases from J, the gap between germline ends came to 10 bases. Germline loops: CDR1 KGHSH, CDR2 LQKENI. This CDR3 is 11 amino acids long. The CDR3 DNA reads TGTGCCAGCTCCGGTGCGGGAACCCAGTACTTC. It encodes CASSGAGTQYF. The full variable domain, completed using reference TRBV18 and TRBJ2-5, is NAGVMQNPRHLVRRRGQEARLRCSPMKGHSHVYWYRQLPEEGLKFMVYLQKENIIDESGMPKERFSAEFPKEGPSILRIQQVVRGDSAAYFCASSGAGTQYFGPGTRLLVL.

Many counts were recorded for this clonotype. This chain connects TRBV6-1 to TRBJ2-2, with D tentatively TRBD1 (6 bases). The germline V and J ends were trimmed by 6 bases and 4 bases, with 15 bases remaining between them. CDR1 and CDR2 from the germline V gene are MNHNS and SASEGT. The CDR3 is made up of 15 amino acids. The CDR3: CASSLPRGGTGELFF. The CDR3 DNA is TGTGCCAGCAGCCTTCCCAGGGGTGGCACCGGGGAGCTGTTTTTT.